The 20 T cell receptor beta chains given below trace back to one sample, sequenced in a study of blood T cell repertoires in COVID-19. Some clones are missing from TCRdb's copy, which holds only in-frame ones; the method was immunoSEQ multiplex PCR. The top ten hold approximately 12% of the sample, which has 81,000 or so clones, around 89% seen once. Sequences were obtained from peripheral blood. The receptor set was obtained from a man between 65 and 79 years old with active or convalescent COVID-19.

The V and J genes are TRBV7-2 and TRBJ1-2, with TRBD1 matching over 11 bases. The CDR3 totals 14 residues. V dropped 5 bases and J dropped 8; count of bases not matched to a gene: 7. Per the germline V gene, CDR1 is SGHTA and CDR2 is FQGNSA. The CDR3 sequence: CASSTGQGARGYTF. CDR3 bases: TGTGCCAGCAGCACCGGACAGGGGGCGAGAGGCTACACCTTC.

The V and J genes are TRBV10-1 and TRBJ2-3, with 12 bases fitting TRBD2. The ends lost 5 bases at V and 5 bases at J; junction bases unmatched: 2. This CDR3 spans 14 amino acids. CDR1 is WNHNN and CDR2 is SYGVQD in the germline V gene (reference sequence). CDR3 nucleotides: TGCGCCAGCAGTCTAGCGGGGGGGCAAGATACGCAGTATTTT. Protein: CASSLAGGQDTQYF.

The chain links TRBV5-4 to TRBJ1-2; a weak D match, TRBD1 (6 bases). V was clipped by 0 bases and J by 0 bases, with 12 bases between them. Germline V gene data show CDR1 as SGHNT and CDR2 as YYREEE (reference sequence). The CDR3 has 16 residues. This CDR3 reads CASSLAFQGTNYGYTF. The CDR3, as DNA: TGTGCCAGCAGCTTGGCCTTTCAGGGGACTAACTATGGCTACACCTTC.

This clone occurred once. The V call is TRBV15, the J call TRBJ2-1; perhaps TRBD1 as D (5 bases). The CDR3 runs 16 residues. Germline loops: CDR1 LNHNV, CDR2 YYDKDF (reference sequence). V was trimmed by 0 bases and J by 0 bases, leaving 9 bases between them. For the CDR3, the DNA is TGTGCCACCAGCAGAGATCGACAGAGCTCCTACAATGAGCAGTTCTTC. Amino acid sequence: CATSRDRQSSYNEQFF.

The chain uses TRBV9 and TRBJ2-6; weak D call: TRBD1 (6 bases). The germline V gene encodes CDR1 SGDLS and CDR2 YYNGEE. The CDR3 contains 16 residues. V lost 4 bases to trimming and J lost 2 bases, with 13 bases between them. CDR3 nucleotides: TGTGCCAGCAGCCCAAACGAGGGGGCTGGGGCCAACGTCCTGACTTTC. Encoded protein: CASSPNEGAGANVLTF.

The chain couples TRBV18 to TRBJ2-7; D possibly corresponds to TRBD1 (5 bases). The CDR3 consists of 13 residues. The ends were cut back, 0 bases at V and 7 bases at J, with 10 bases in the middle. CDR1 and CDR2 from the germline V gene are KGHSH and LQKENI. The CDR3 coding sequence is TGTGCCAGCTCACCACCGACAGCCCAAGAGCAGTACTTC. This codes for CASSPPTAQEQYF.

This rearrangement joins TRBV7-9 to TRBJ1-1, with 7 nucleotides matching TRBD1. The V segment lost 1 base and the J segment 4 bases; nucleotides outside the gene matches: 0. The CDR3 runs to 13 residues. Germline-derived CDR1 and CDR2 are SEHNR and FQNEAQ (reference sequence). In DNA, the CDR3 is TGTGCCAGCAGCTTAGGGACAGGCACTGAAGCTTTCTTT. This translates into CASSLGTGTEAFF.

The rearrangement joins TRBV7-2 to TRBJ1-3, with D tentatively TRBD1 (5 bases). The CDR3 covers 14 residues. Per germline, CDR1 SGHTA and CDR2 FQGNSA. Trimming removed 1 base at V and 5 bases at J, with 9 bases between. In nucleotides, the CDR3 is TGTGCCAGCAGCTTAGAGGGGAATCGAAACACCATATATTTT. It is translated as CASSLEGNRNTIYF.

In nucleotides, the CDR3 is TGTGCCACCCGGGCGACAGGGGGCCGGAACACTGAAGCTTTCTTT. Its translation is CATRATGGRNTEAFF. J is TRBJ1-1 and V is TRBV24-1; TRBD1 matches at 10 bases. The germline V gene has CDR1 KGHDR and CDR2 SFDVKD. J lost 1 base, V lost 9 bases, and 7 bases had no gene match. This CDR3 spans 15 amino acids.

This clone has more than one count but fewer than ten. Other DNA sequences in the same sample also yield this CDR3. The gene calls are TRBV11-2 and TRBJ1-1, with no clear D. V lost 4 bases and J 3 bases, leaving 12 bases between the germline ends. Germline assignment: CDR1 SGHAT and CDR2 FQNNGV. CDR3 length: 14 residues. Here the CDR3 DNA reads TGTGCCAGCAGCTCCACCGTGAGGGACACTGAAGCTTTCTTT. It codes for CASSSTVRDTEAFF. The full variable domain, rest sourced from reference TRBV11-2 and TRBJ1-1, is EAGVAQSPRYKIIEKRQSVAFWCNPISGHATLYWYQQILGQGPKLLIQFQNNGVVDDSQLPKDRFSAERLKGVDSTLKIQPAKLEDSAVYLCASSSTVRDTEAFFGQGTRLTVV.

The chain couples TRBV7-2 to TRBJ2-7; possibly TRBD2 for D (5 bases). CDR1 is SGHTA, CDR2 FQGNSA, per germline. The V end lost 5 bases, the J end lost 0 bases, and 14 bases lay between the germline ends. This CDR3 spans 15 amino acids. Written as DNA, the CDR3 is TGTGCCAGCAGCCCACACCGGAGGAACTCCTACGAGCAGTACTTC. Amino acid sequence: CASSPHRRNSYEQYF.

The CDR3 nucleotides are TGCGCCAGCAGCCAAGTAGGGGTCGGCAATCAGCCCCAGCATTTT. Its protein product is CASSQVGVGNQPQHF. V usage is TRBV4-1 and J usage is TRBJ1-5, with TRBD1 as a possible D gene (5 bases). The germline CDR1 and CDR2 sequences are MGHRA and YSYEKL. CDR3 length: 15 amino acids. Trimming left V 1 base short and J 2 bases short, with 9 bases between.

The chain uses TRBV9 and TRBJ1-6; D gene ambiguous. The CDR3 sequence is 16 residues long. Looked up from germline, CDR1 is SGDLS and CDR2 is YYNGEE. Trimming removed 4 bases from V and 0 bases from J, with 11 bases in between. The CDR3 region is CASSPHQSSYNSPLHF. The CDR3 DNA is TGTGCCAGCAGCCCACACCAAAGCTCCTATAATTCACCCCTCCACTTT.

V and J are TRBV19 and TRBJ2-5; TRBD1 aligns across 11 bases. CDR3 length: 15 amino acids. Germline values: CDR1 LNHDA, CDR2 SQIVND (reference sequence). J lost 2 bases, V lost 5 bases, and 4 bases had no gene match. This chain's CDR3 is CASSYRDRGQETQYF. CDR3 nucleotides: TGTGCCAGTAGTTACCGGGACAGGGGGCAAGAGACCCAGTACTTC.

The rearrangement uses TRBV29-1 and TRBJ1-1, with 9 bases lining up with TRBD1. J was trimmed by 1 base and V by 6 bases; bases with no gene match: 3. The germline CDR1 and CDR2 sequences are SQVTM and ANQGSEA. The CDR3 is 13 residues long. The CDR3 region is CSVNRGRNTEAFF. In DNA, the CDR3 is TGCAGCGTGAACAGGGGGCGGAACACTGAAGCTTTCTTT.

The chain links TRBV4-2 to TRBJ2-7, with D tentatively TRBD1 (5 bases). The V and J ends lost 6 bases and 2 bases respectively, with 17 bases between them. The CDR3 length is 15 residues. The germline V gene encodes CDR1 LGHNA and CDR2 YNFKEQ. The CDR3 nucleotides are TGTGCCAGCAGACCTTCTGGGGCTGATACCTACGAGCAGTACTTC. Translating gives CASRPSGADTYEQYF.

The CDR3 DNA reads TGTGCCAGCCAAAGGGGGAAGGGGCAGTACTTC. This sequence encodes CASQRGKGQYF. The chain is built from TRBV28 and TRBJ2-7; possible D gene TRBD1, 6 bases. The CDR3 is 11 amino acids. Trimming shortened V by 8 bases and J by 9 bases, and 14 bases separated the two germline ends. The germline CDR1 and CDR2 sequences are MDHEN and SYDVKM. The full variable domain, with the rest looked up from reference TRBV28 and TRBJ2-7, is DVKVTQSSRYLVKRTGEKVFLECVQDMDHENMFWYRQDPGLGLRLIYFSYDVKMKEKGDIPEGYSVSREKKERFSLILESASTNQTSMYLCASQRGKGQYFGPGTRLTVT.

The chain employs TRBV24-1 and TRBJ2-5; TRBD1 matches 8 bases. The CDR3 totals 14 residues. The J segment lost 4 bases and the V segment lost 4 bases, leaving 4 bases of the junction unmatched. The V gene's germline CDR1 is KGHDR and CDR2 SFDVKD. CDR3 DNA: TGTGCCACCAGTGACGGACAGGGAGGAGAGACCCAGTACTTC. Its protein is CATSDGQGGETQYF.

V gene TRBV3-1 (or the pseudogene TRBV3-2) combines with J gene TRBJ1-3; 8 nucleotides line up with TRBD1. The CDR3 is 14 residues long. CDR1 is LGHDT and CDR2 is YNNKEL in the germline V gene (reference sequence). V lost 10 bases, J lost 0 bases, and 5 bases stayed unmatched. CDR3 DNA: TGTGCCACTTCAGGGGGCAGCTCTGGAAACACCATATATTTT. Translating it yields CATSGGSSGNTIYF.

The chain combines TRBV24-1 with TRBJ1-5; the match to TRBD1 covers 9 bases. In germline, CDR1 is KGHDR, CDR2 SFDVKD. The CDR3 has 18 residues. V lost 4 bases, J lost 0 bases, and 9 bases stayed unmatched. The CDR3 DNA reads as TGTGCCACCAGTGAAACCGGGACAGGGCTCTATAGCAATCAGCCCCAGCATTTT. It is translated as CATSETGTGLYSNQPQHF.